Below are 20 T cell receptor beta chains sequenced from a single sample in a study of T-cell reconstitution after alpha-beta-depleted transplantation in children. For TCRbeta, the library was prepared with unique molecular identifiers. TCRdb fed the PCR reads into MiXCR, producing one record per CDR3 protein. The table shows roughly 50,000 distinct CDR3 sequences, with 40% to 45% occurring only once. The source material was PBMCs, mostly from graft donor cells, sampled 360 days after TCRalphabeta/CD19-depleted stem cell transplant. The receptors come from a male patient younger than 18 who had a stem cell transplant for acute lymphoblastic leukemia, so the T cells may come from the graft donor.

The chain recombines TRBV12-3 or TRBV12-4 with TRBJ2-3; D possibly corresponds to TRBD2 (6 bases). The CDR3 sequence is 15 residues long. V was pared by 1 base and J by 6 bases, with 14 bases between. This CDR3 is CASSLDLLAGDTQYF. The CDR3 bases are TGTGCCAGCAGTTTAGATTTACTAGCAGGGGATACGCAGTATTTT.

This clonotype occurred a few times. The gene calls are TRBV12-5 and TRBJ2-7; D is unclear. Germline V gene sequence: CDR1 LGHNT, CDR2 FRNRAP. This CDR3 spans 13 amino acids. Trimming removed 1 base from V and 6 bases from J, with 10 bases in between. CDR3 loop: CASGLAVPSEQYF. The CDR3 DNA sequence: TGTGCTAGTGGTTTGGCAGTCCCCTCCGAGCAGTACTTC. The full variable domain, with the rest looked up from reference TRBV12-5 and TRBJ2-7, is DARVTQTPRHKVTEMGQEVTMRCQPILGHNTVFWYRQTMMQGLELLAYFRNRAPLDDSGMPKDRFSAEMPDATLATLKIQPSEPRDSAVYFCASGLAVPSEQYFGPGTRLTVT.

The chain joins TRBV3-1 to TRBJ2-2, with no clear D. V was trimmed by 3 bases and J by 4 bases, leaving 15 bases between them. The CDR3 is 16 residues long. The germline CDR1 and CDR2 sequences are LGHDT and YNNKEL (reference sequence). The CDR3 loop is CASSHDSLRATGELFF. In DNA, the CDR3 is TGTGCCAGCAGCCATGATTCACTAAGGGCCACCGGGGAGCTGTTTTTT.

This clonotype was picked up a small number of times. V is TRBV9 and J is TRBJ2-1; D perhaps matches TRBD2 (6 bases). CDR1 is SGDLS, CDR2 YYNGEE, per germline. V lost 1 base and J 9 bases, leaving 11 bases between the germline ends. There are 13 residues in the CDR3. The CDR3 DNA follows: TGTGCCAGCAGCGTAATAGGGCGGGGTGAGCAGTTCTTC. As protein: CASSVIGRGEQFF.

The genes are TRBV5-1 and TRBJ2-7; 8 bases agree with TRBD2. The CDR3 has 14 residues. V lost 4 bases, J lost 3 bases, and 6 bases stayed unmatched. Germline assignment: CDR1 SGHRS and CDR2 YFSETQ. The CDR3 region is CASSGGLALYEQYF. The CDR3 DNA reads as TGCGCCAGCAGCGGTGGACTAGCTCTCTACGAGCAGTACTTC.

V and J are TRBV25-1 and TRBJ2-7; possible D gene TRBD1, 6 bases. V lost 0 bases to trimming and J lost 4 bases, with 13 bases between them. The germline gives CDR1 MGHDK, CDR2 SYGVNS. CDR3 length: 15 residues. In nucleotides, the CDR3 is TGTGCCAGCAGTGAATATTCAGGGGACCCTTACGAGCAGTACTTC. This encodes CASSEYSGDPYEQYF.

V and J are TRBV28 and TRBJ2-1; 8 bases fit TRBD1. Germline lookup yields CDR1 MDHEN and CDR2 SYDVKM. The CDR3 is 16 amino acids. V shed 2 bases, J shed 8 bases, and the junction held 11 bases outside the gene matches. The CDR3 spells CASSLTVGRGLYEQFF. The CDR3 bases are TGTGCCAGCAGTTTAACGGTGGGCAGGGGGCTGTATGAGCAGTTCTTC.

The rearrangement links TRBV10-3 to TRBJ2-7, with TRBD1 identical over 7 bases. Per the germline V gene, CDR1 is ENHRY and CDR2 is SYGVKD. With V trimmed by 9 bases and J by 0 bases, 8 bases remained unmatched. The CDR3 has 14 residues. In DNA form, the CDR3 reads TGTGCCATTAGAACAGGGGCACTCTCCTACGAGCAGTACTTC. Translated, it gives CAIRTGALSYEQYF.

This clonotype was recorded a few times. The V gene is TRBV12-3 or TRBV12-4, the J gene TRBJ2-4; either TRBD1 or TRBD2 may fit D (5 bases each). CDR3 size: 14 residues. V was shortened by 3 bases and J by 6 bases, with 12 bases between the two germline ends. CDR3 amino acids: CASSLLTGPNIQYF. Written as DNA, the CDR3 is TGTGCCAGCAGTTTGCTGACGGGGCCAAACATTCAGTACTTC.

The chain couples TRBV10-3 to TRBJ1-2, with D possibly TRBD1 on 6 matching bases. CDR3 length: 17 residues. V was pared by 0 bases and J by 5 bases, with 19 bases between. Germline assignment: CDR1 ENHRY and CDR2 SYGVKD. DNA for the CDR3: TGTGCCATCAGTGAGTCCCGGAGGGACAAGTTAGAGTATGGCTACACCTTC. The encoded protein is CAISESRRDKLEYGYTF.

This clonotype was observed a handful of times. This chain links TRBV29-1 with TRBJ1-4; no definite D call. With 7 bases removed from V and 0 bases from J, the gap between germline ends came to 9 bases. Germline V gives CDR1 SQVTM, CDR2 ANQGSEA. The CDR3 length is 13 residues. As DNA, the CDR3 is TGCAGCGCGGTTAGCCCAACTAATGAAAAACTGTTTTTT. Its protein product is CSAVSPTNEKLFF.

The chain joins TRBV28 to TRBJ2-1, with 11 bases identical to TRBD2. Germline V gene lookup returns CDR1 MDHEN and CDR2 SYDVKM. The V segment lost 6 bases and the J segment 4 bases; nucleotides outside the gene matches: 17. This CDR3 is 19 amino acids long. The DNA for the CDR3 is TGTGCCAGCAGCAAAGGCCCAGGGAGTAGCGGGAGGGCTTACAATGAGCAGTTCTTC. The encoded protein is CASSKGPGSSGRAYNEQFF.

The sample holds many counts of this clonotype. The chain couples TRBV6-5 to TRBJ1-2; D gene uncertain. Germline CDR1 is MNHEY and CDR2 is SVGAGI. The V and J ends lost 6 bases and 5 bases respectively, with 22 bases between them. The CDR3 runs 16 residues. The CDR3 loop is CASSRQNFGPSYGYTF. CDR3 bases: TGTGCCAGCAGCCGGCAAAACTTCGGACCCTCATATGGCTACACCTTC.

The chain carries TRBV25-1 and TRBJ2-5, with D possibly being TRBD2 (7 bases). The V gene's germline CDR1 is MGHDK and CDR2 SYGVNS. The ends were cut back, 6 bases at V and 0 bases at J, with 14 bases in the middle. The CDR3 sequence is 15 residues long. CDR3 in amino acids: CASSRGGAYQETQYF. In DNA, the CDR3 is TGTGCCAGCAGCAGGGGAGGGGCGTACCAAGAGACCCAGTACTTC. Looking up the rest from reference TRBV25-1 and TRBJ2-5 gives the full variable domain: EADIYQTPRYLVIGTGKKITLECSQTMGHDKMYWYQQDPGMELHLIHYSYGVNSTEKGDLSSESTVSRIRTEHFPLTLESARPSHTSQYLCASSRGGAYQETQYFGPGTRLLVL.

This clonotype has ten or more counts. The CDR3 DNA reads TGTGCCAGCAGCGTAGGATCCCCAGGGATAGCCTACGAGCAGTACTTC. Residues: CASSVGSPGIAYEQYF. The rearrangement links TRBV9 to TRBJ2-7, with D possibly being TRBD1 (5 bases). The germline V gene has CDR1 SGDLS and CDR2 YYNGEE. Trimming cost V 0 bases and J 2 bases, with 15 bases left between them. The CDR3 has 16 residues.

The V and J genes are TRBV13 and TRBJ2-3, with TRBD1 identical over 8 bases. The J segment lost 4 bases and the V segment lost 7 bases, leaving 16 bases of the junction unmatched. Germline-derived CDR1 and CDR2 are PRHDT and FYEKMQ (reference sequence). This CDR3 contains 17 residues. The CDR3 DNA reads TGTGCCAGCAACAAGATTGAGGACAGGGATCGGGCAGATACGCAGTATTTT. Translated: CASNKIEDRDRADTQYF.

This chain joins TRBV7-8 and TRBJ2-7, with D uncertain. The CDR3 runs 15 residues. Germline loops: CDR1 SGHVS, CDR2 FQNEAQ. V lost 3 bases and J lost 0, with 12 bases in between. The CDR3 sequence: CASSLGSALSYEQYF. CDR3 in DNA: TGTGCCAGCAGCTTGGGAAGCGCCCTCTCCTACGAGCAGTACTTC.

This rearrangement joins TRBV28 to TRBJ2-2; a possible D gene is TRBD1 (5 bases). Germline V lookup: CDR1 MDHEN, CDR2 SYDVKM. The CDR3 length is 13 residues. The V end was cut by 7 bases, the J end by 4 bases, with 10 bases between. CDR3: CASKGDSTGELFF. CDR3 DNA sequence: TGTGCCAGCAAAGGGGATAGCACCGGGGAGCTGTTTTTT. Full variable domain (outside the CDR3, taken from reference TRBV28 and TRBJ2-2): DVKVTQSSRYLVKRTGEKVFLECVQDMDHENMFWYRQDPGLGLRLIYFSYDVKMKEKGDIPEGYSVSREKKERFSLILESASTNQTSMYLCASKGDSTGELFFGEGSRLTVL.

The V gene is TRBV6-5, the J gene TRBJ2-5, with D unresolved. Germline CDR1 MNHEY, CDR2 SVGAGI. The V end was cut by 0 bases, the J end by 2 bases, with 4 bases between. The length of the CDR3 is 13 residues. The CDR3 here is CASSYSGQETQYF. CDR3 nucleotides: TGTGCCAGCAGTTACTCGGGGCAAGAGACCCAGTACTTC.

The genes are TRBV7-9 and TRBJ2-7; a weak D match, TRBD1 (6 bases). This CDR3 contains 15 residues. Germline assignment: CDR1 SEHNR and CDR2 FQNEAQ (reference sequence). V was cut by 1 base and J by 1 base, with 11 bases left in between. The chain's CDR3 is CASSLGQAHSYEQYF. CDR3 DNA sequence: TGTGCCAGCAGCTTAGGACAGGCCCATTCCTACGAGCAGTACTTC.